Each of the 22 T cell receptor beta chains below was sequenced from the same sample in a study of T cell changes during pregnancy in multiple sclerosis (dated by TCRdb to between 2018 and 2021). The method was the immunoSEQ multiplex PCR assay. This is the immuneACCESS table as TCRdb keeps it, with only in-frame sequences that have V and J called. A part of the clones is gone; compared with another copy, unresolved V genes explain less than half, and the rest is unexplained. For this sample there are 90,000 to 120,000 clones; less than 95% appear just once. 0.65% to 0.9% of the sample goes to the ten largest clones. Sequences were derived from peripheral blood, sampled in the third trimester of pregnancy. These receptors all come from a female donor in good health, enrolled as a control in a pregnancy study.

This clone has only one observation. The chain is built from TRBV2 and TRBJ2-2; 8 positions match TRBD1. J gave up 5 bases and V 4 bases, and 12 bases lay outside the gene matches. This CDR3 spans 17 amino acids. CDR1 SNHLY and CDR2 FYNNEI come from the germline V gene. The CDR3 protein is CASSVVQGATVTGELFF. The CDR3 DNA follows: TGTGCCAGCAGTGTGGTTCAGGGGGCGACGGTTACCGGGGAGCTGTTTTTT.

The sample holds one count of this clone. The chain recombines TRBV5-6 with TRBJ2-7; a weak D match, TRBD1 (5 bases). Trimming took off 4 bases at V and 3 bases at J, with 11 bases between the two ends. This CDR3 is 13 amino acids long. The V gene's germline CDR1 is SGHDT and CDR2 YYEEEE. The CDR3 DNA follows: TGTGCCAGCAGCCGAATCGACAGCTACGAGCAGTACTTC. This sequence encodes CASSRIDSYEQYF.

The chain combines TRBV5-6 with TRBJ1-3, with D perhaps TRBD1 (6 bases). The V gene lost 2 bases and the J gene lost 2 bases, with 11 bases spanning the gap. CDR3 length: 15 amino acids. CDR1 and CDR2 (germline): SGHDT, YYEEEE. The CDR3 sequence: CASSFDRRTGNTIYF. The CDR3, as DNA: TGTGCCAGCAGCTTCGACAGGCGTACTGGAAACACCATATATTTT.

The rearrangement links TRBV19 to TRBJ1-3; the D gene is possibly TRBD1 (5 bases). Trimming shortened V by 8 bases and J by 0 bases, and 11 bases separated the two germline ends. This CDR3 contains 14 residues. The V gene's germline CDR1 is LNHDA and CDR2 SQIVND (reference sequence). The CDR3 protein is CASRWGTSGNTIYF. CDR3 sequence (DNA): TGTGCCAGTCGGTGGGGCACCTCTGGAAACACCATATATTTT.

The chain recombines TRBV15 with TRBJ2-7, with TRBD1 matching 8 bases. There are 15 residues in the CDR3. V shed 1 base, J shed 1 base, and the junction held 3 bases outside the gene matches. Germline V gene data show CDR1 as LNHNV and CDR2 as YYDKDF (reference sequence). Written as DNA, the CDR3 is TGTGCCACCAGCAGAGCCGGGACAGGTTCCTACGAGCAGTACTTC. Its protein product is CATSRAGTGSYEQYF.

This chain joins TRBV2 and TRBJ1-1; 9 bases are shared with TRBD1. V shed 3 bases and J 4 bases; nucleotides not matched to a gene: 9. Germline assignment: CDR1 SNHLY and CDR2 FYNNEI. The CDR3 sequence is 16 residues long. CDR3 loop: CASSEWTGVRGTEAFF. CDR3 coding DNA: TGTGCCAGCAGTGAGTGGACAGGGGTAAGGGGCACTGAAGCTTTCTTT.

This rearrangement joins TRBV7-3 to TRBJ2-1; possibly TRBD1 for D (5 bases). The V end was cut by 3 bases, the J end by 0 bases, with 9 bases between. CDR1 and CDR2 (germline): SGHTA, FQGTGA. The CDR3 contains 15 residues. CDR3 bases: TGTGCCAGCAGCTTTGTCGACAGCTCCTACAATGAGCAGTTCTTC. Amino acids: CASSFVDSSYNEQFF.

This rearrangement joins TRBV9 to TRBJ2-3, with 7 bases lining up with TRBD2. This CDR3 region has 15 residues. Trimming at V came to 3 bases and at J to 2 bases, leaving 6 bases not matched to a gene. Germline CDR1 is SGDLS and CDR2 is YYNGEE. In DNA, the CDR3 is TGTGCCAGCAGCGCATCTAGCGGCTACACAGATACGCAGTATTTT. Translation: CASSASSGYTDTQYF.

CDR3 bases: TGTGCCAGCAGCGAACAGGGATTGGGGTACGAGCAGTACTTC. Translating it yields CASSEQGLGYEQYF. This chain connects TRBV14 to TRBJ2-7, with a weak D call TRBD1 (6 bases). With 5 bases removed from V and 4 bases from J, the gap between germline ends came to 15 bases. Germline CDR1 SGHDN, CDR2 FVKESK. The CDR3 consists of 14 residues. The full variable domain, in which reference TRBV14 and TRBJ2-7 provide the parts outside the CDR3, is EAGVTQFPSHSVIEKGQTVTLRCDPISGHDNLYWYRRVMGKEIKFLLHFVKESKQDESGMPNNRFLAERTGGTYSTLKVQPAELEDSGVYFCASSEQGLGYEQYFGPGTRLTVT.

The chain has TRBV27 and TRBJ1-4, with 7 bases aligning to TRBD1. V trimming: 5 bases; J trimming: 7 bases; junction bases outside the gene matches: 10. The CDR3 sequence is 15 residues long. Germline V gives CDR1 MNHEY, CDR2 SMNVEV (reference sequence). This CDR3 reads CASSDATGTPEKLFF. DNA for the CDR3: TGTGCCAGCAGTGACGCGACAGGGACTCCTGAAAAACTGTTTTTT. The full variable domain, completed using reference TRBV27 and TRBJ1-4, is EAQVTQNPRYLITVTGKKLTVTCSQNMNHEYMSWYRQDPGLGLRQIYYSMNVEVTDKGDVPEGYKVSRKEKRNFPLILESPSPNQTSLYFCASSDATGTPEKLFFGSGTQLSVL.

This chain joins TRBV29-1 and TRBJ2-6, with a tentative D call TRBD1 (6 bases). This CDR3 has 18 amino acids. Trimming removed 2 bases from V and 0 bases from J, with 17 bases in between. CDR1 and CDR2 (germline): SQVTM, ANQGSEA. Written as DNA, the CDR3 is TGCAGCGTTGAAAGCCGAGGACAGCCTATCTCTGGGGCCAACGTCCTGACTTTC. This translates into CSVESRGQPISGANVLTF.

The DNA for the CDR3 is TGCGCCAGCAGCCAAGGTGCCTCCTACACAGATACGCAGTATTTT. As protein: CASSQGASYTDTQYF. The V and J genes are TRBV4-3 and TRBJ2-3; D gene ambiguous. The germline CDR1 and CDR2 sequences are LGHNA and YSLEER. Trimming took 1 base from V and 2 from J, leaving 10 bases between them. This CDR3 contains 15 residues.

Points on this clone: At one end the junction does not follow the germline gene, possibly because of a read error. The chain combines TRBV7-9 with TRBJ1-1; D call uncertain. The CDR3 spans 15 residues. CDR1 is SEHNR, CDR2 FQNEAQ, per germline (reference sequence). CDR3 region: CASSLALGVYTEVFF. The CDR3 DNA follows: TGTGCCAGCAGCTTAGCGCTCGGGGTATATACTGAAGTTTTCTTT. Drawing the rest from reference TRBV7-9 and TRBJ1-1, the complete variable domain is DTGVSQNPRHKITKRGQNVTFRCDPISEHNRLYWYRQTLGQGPEFLTYFQNEAQLEKSRLLSDRFSAERPKGSFSTLEIQRTEQGDSAMYLCASSLALGVYTEVFFGQGTRLTVV.

Concerning this clone: One junction end disagrees with the germline gene, perhaps due to a read error. For the CDR3, the DNA is TGTGTCAGCAGTGATGAGGCGGGGTCTAGCACAGATACGCAGTATTTT. It specifies CVSSDEAGSSTDTQYF. This chain links TRBV6-4 with TRBJ2-3, with a weak D call TRBD2 (6 bases). This CDR3 region has 16 residues. The V gene's germline CDR1 is MRHNA and CDR2 SNTAGT.

V is TRBV6-5 and J is TRBJ1-2; no clear D gene. Germline V CDR1 and CDR2: MNHEY, SVGAGI. Trimming took off 6 bases at V and 7 bases at J, with 21 bases between the two ends. The CDR3 is 15 amino acids. CDR3 protein: CASSRDARYEGGYTF. DNA of the CDR3: TGTGCCAGCAGCCGAGACGCCAGGTACGAGGGTGGCTACACCTTC.

J is TRBJ2-2 and V is TRBV11-2; the match to TRBD1 covers 7 bases. CDR1 is SGHAT, CDR2 FQNNGV, per germline. CDR3 length: 17 amino acids. V shed 5 bases and J 2 bases; nucleotides not matched to a gene: 11. CDR3 sequence: CASSRISGTDNTGELFF. For the CDR3, the DNA is TGTGCCAGCAGCCGTATTTCGGGGACAGATAACACCGGGGAGCTGTTTTTT.

The rearrangement joins TRBV6-1 to TRBJ1-4; TRBD1 matches 8 bases. Germline V gene data show CDR1 as MNHNS and CDR2 as SASEGT. The CDR3 is made up of 15 amino acids. V was pared by 6 bases and J by 8 bases, with 11 bases of the junction left unmatched. The CDR3 DNA is TGTGCCAGCAGCCGGGGACAGGCGAATTACGAAAAACTGTTTTTT. This codes for CASSRGQANYEKLFF.

The gene calls are TRBV4-1 and TRBJ2-1; possible D gene TRBD2, 5 bases. The CDR3 contains 12 residues. V dropped 6 bases and J dropped 8 bases, with 11 bases sitting between them. Per the germline V gene, CDR1 is MGHRA and CDR2 is YSYEKL. CDR3 nucleotide sequence: TGCGCCAGCAGTCACGGGGTACATGAGCAGTTCTTC. Its translation: CASSHGVHEQFF.

This clone was seen once. The genes are TRBV7-2 and TRBJ2-2, with 11 bases matching TRBD1. This CDR3 has 17 residues. V shed 1 base and J 6 bases; nucleotides not matched to a gene: 7. Germline V gene lookup returns CDR1 SGHTA and CDR2 FQGNSA. In DNA form, the CDR3 reads TGTGCCAGCAGCTTAGTGGGGACAGGGGGGTTTGCCGGGGAGCTGTTTTTT. It is translated as CASSLVGTGGFAGELFF.

V usage is TRBV12-5 and J usage is TRBJ2-2, with D possibly being TRBD1 (6 bases). Trimming took off 3 bases at V and 2 bases at J, with 16 bases between the two ends. The CDR3 runs 17 residues. Looked up from germline, CDR1 is LGHNT and CDR2 is FRNRAP. The CDR3 DNA is TGTGCTAGTGGTTTTCTGAGAGGGGGAGCAAACACCGGGGAGCTGTTTTTT. Its protein product is CASGFLRGGANTGELFF.

The V gene is TRBV6-5, the J gene TRBJ2-1, with TRBD1 identical over 9 bases. This CDR3 region has 16 residues. Trimming took 0 bases from V and 8 from J; bases not matched to a gene: 8. CDR1 is MNHEY and CDR2 is SVGAGI in the germline V gene. CDR3 amino acids: CASSYSTGGSNDEQFF. CDR3 nucleotides: TGTGCCAGCAGTTACTCTACAGGGGGCTCTAACGATGAGCAGTTCTTC.

The chain couples TRBV6-5 to TRBJ2-5, with D possibly matching TRBD1 (8 bases). The germline V gene has CDR1 MNHEY and CDR2 SVGAGI. Trimming pared 6 bases from V and 2 bases from J, leaving 16 bases between. The CDR3 totals 15 residues. CDR3 nucleotides: TGTGCCAGCAGCCGACAGGGGAGGGGACAAGAGACCCAGTACTTC. This gives the protein CASSRQGRGQETQYF.